Reported below is one T cell receptor (beta chain). Its matching antigen is unknown. Library preparation (for TCRbeta) was performed with unique molecular identifiers. Using its own MiXCR run on the PCR reads, TCRdb lists one record per CDR3 protein. This repertoire shows 450,000 to 700,000 distinct CDR3 sequences, roughly 30% found once; its top ten account for under 45%. Trimming took 8 bases from V and 1 from J, leaving 9 bases between them. The CDR3 runs to 13 residues. The sample is drawn from a study of T-cell reconstitution after alpha-beta-depleted transplantation in children. General study findings and limits: Alpha-beta T cells about two months after transplant reportedly derived from several hundred expanded graft clones. Some patients showed high day-60 TCRbeta diversity, which derived from surviving recipient T cells and thymic progenitors. Fresh T-cell production supplied most of the T-cell counts and diversity seen one year after transplant.

This TCR was recovered from a boy younger than two with Wiskott-Aldrich syndrome, due to receive a stem cell transplant. The chain has TRBV12-3 or TRBV12-4 and TRBJ1-5; D ambiguous. The source was PBMCs, collected before TCRalphabeta/CD19-depleted stem cell transplant. Written as DNA, the CDR3 is TGTGCCAGCCAGGACCCCAGCAATCAGCCCCAGCATTTT. It yields the protein CASQDPSNQPQHF.